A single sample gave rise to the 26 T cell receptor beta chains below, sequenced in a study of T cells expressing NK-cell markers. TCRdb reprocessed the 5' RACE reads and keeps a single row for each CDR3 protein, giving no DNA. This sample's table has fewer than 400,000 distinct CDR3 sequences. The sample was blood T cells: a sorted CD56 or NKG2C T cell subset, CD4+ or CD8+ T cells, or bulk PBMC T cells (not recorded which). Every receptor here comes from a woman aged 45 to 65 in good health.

CDR3 protein: CASSYVGGTEAFF. The rearrangement links TRBV6-6 to TRBJ1-1; TCRdb names TRBD1, which stays unverified in the absence of DNA. This CDR3 has 13 residues. Germline V lookup: CDR1 MNHNY, CDR2 SVGAGI (reference sequence).

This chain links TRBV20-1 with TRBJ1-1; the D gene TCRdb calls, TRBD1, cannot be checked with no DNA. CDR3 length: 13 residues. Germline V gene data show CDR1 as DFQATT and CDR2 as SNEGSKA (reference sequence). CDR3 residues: CSAKSSGGSEAFF.

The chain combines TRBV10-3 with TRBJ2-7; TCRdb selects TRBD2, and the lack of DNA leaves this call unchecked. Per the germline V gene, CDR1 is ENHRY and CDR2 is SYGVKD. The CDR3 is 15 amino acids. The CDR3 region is CAISDLAGGSYEQYF.

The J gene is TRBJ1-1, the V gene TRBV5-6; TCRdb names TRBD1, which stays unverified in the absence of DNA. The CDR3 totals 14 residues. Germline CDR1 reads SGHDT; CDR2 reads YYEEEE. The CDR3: CASSRLITGTEAFF. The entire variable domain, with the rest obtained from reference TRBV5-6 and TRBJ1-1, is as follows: DAGVTQSPTHLIKTRGQQVTLRCSPKSGHDTVSWYQQALGQGPQFIFQYYEEEERQRGNFPDRFSGHQFPNYSSELNVNALLLGDSALYLCASSRLITGTEAFFGQGTRLTVV.

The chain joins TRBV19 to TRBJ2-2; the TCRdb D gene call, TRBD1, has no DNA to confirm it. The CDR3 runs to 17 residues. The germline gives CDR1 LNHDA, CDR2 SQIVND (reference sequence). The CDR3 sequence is CASSPLTGRGNTGELFF.

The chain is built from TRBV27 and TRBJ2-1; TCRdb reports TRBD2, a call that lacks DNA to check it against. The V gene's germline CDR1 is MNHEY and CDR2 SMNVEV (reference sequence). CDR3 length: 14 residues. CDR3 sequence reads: CASRGLAGVGEQFF.

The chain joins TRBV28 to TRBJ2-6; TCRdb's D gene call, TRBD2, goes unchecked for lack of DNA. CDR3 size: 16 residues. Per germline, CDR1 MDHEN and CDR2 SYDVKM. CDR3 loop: CASSFGALSGANVLTF.

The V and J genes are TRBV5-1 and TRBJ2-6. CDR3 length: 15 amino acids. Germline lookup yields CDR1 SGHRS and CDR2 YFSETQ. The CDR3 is CASSSRQPGANVLTF.

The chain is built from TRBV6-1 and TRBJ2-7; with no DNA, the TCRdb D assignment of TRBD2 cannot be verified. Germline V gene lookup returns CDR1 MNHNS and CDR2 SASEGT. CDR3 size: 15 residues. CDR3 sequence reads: CASSDPGLAEYEQYF.

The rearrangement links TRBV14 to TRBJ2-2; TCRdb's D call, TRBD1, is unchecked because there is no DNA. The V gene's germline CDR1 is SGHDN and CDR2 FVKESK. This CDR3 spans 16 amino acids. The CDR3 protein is CASSQVAGAKAGELFF. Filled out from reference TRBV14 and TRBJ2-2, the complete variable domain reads EAGVTQFPSHSVIEKGQTVTLRCDPISGHDNLYWYRRVMGKEIKFLLHFVKESKQDESGMPNNRFLAERTGGTYSTLKVQPAELEDSGVYFCASSQVAGAKAGELFFGEGSRLTVL.

The CDR3 protein is CASSGDPWTSGGTDTQYF. V gene TRBV9 combines with J gene TRBJ2-3; TCRdb outputs TRBD2, but without DNA this stays unchecked. Looked up from germline, CDR1 is SGDLS and CDR2 is YYNGEE. The CDR3 totals 18 residues. The whole variable domain, filled in from reference TRBV9 and TRBJ2-3, reads DSGVTQTPKHLITATGQRVTLRCSPRSGDLSVYWYQQSLDQGLQFLIQYYNGEERAKGNILERFSAQQFPDLHSELNLSSLELGDSALYFCASSGDPWTSGGTDTQYFGPGTRLTVL.

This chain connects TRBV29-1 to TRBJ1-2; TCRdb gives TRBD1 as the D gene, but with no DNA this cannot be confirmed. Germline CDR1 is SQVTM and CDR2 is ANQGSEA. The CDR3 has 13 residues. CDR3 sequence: CSGSTGVEYGYTF.

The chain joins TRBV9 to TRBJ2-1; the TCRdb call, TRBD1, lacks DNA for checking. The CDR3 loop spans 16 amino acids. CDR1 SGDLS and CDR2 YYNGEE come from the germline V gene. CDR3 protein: CASSIDRDRGSNEQFF. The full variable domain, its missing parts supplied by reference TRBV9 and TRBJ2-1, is DSGVTQTPKHLITATGQRVTLRCSPRSGDLSVYWYQQSLDQGLQFLIQYYNGEERAKGNILERFSAQQFPDLHSELNLSSLELGDSALYFCASSIDRDRGSNEQFFGPGTRLTVL.

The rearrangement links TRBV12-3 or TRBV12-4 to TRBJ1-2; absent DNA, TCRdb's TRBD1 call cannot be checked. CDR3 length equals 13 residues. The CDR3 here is CASSLRDNYGYTF.

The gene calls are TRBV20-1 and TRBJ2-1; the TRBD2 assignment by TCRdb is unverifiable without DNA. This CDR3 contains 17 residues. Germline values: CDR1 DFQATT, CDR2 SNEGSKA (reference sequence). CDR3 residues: CSARPSGRGGSYNEQFF.

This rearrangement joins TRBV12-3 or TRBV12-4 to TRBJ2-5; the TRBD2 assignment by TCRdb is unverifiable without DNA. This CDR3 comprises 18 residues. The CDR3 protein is CASTLGDRLAVWDETQYF.

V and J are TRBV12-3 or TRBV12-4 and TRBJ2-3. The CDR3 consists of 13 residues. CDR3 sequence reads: CASSLVESHTQYF.

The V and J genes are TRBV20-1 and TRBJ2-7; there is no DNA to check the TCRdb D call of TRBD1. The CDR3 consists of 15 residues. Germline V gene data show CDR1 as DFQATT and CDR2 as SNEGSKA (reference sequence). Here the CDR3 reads CSARYPGTPSYEQYF.

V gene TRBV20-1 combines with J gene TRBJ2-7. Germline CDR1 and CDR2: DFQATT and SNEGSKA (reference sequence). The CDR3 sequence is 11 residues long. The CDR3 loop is CSITPGREQYF.

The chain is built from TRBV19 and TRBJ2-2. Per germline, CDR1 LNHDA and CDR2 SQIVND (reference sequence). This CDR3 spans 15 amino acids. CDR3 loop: CASSSQNRNTGELFF.

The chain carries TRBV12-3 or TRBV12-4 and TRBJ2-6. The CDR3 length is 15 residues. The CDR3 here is CASSPRRPGANVLTF.

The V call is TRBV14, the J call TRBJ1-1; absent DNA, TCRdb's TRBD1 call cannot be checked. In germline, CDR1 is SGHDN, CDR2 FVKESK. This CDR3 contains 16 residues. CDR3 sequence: CASSQTYPPVDTEAFF.

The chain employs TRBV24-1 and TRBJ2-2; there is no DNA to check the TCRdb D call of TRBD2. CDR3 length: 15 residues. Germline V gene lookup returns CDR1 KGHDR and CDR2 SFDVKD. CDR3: CATSVAGGGTGELFF.

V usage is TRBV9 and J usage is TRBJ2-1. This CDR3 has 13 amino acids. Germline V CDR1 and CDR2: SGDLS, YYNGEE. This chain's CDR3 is CASSVEIAGEQFF.

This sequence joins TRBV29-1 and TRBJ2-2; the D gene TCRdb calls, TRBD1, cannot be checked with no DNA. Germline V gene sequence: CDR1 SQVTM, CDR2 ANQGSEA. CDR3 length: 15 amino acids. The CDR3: CSVELTLRGTGELFF.

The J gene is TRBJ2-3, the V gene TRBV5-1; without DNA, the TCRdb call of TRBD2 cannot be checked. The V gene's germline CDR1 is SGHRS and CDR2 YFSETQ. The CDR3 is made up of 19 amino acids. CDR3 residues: CASRTGLLAGGASTDTQYF. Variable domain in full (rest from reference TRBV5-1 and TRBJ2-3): KAGVTQTPRYLIKTRGQQVTLSCSPISGHRSVSWYQQTPGQGLQFLFEYFSETQRNKGNFPGRFSGRQFSNSRSEMNVSTLELGDSALYLCASRTGLLAGGASTDTQYFGPGTRLTVL.